A selection of T cell receptor beta chains follows, all from one sample in a study of CD8+ T cells in alopecia areata. The protocol was immunoSEQ multiplex PCR, while the TCRdb copy is restricted to in-frame clones and leaves out a portion. The sample has about 200,000 clones; 56% are singletons. Source material: CD8+ T cells sorted from blood. The receptors here all came from a human donor in good health. CDR3s include the opening cysteine and the closing phenylalanine or tryptophan. The D gene is left open where the match is weak. Clone size is stated in some rows and not others, as once, few, many or a class when expanded.

15,TRBV7-9,TRBJ1-2,-,-,TGTGCCAGCAGCTTAGTTGTGGGACCTAACTATGGCTACACCTTC,CASSLVVGPNYGYTF
14,TRBV13,TRBJ2-6,-,few,TGTGCCAGCAGTTGGTACTCTGGGGCCAACGTCCTGACTTTC,CASSWYSGANVLTF
15,TRBV7-9,TRBJ2-7,-,-,TGTGCCAGCAGCGCCGCCGGGACGGTGCCCTACGAGCAGTACTTC,CASSAAGTVPYEQYF
15,TRBV6-5,TRBJ2-7,TRBD1,-,TGTGCCAGCAGTTACGAGGGGACAGGCACCTACGAGCAGTACTTC,CASSYEGTGTYEQYF
17,TRBV11-2,TRBJ1-2,TRBD1,few,TGTGCCAGCAGCTTGGGCGGGACAGGGGTTGGGAGCTATGGCTACACCTTC,CASSLGGTGVGSYGYTF
12,TRBV30,TRBJ1-1,-,-,TGTGCCTGGAGTGTACTGGGGATTGAAGCTTTCTTT,CAWSVLGIEAFF
14,TRBV4-2,TRBJ2-2,-,-,TGTGCCAGCAGCCAAGAAGCCAACACCGGGGAGCTGTTTTTT,CASSQEANTGELFF
13,TRBV27,TRBJ2-5,TRBD2,-,TGTGCCAGCAGTTTACTAGCGGAAGAGACCCAGTACTTC,CASSLLAEETQYF
14,TRBV27,TRBJ1-5,-,few,TGTGCCAGCAGTTTGGGATCCGGCCCACAGCCCCAGCATTTT,CASSLGSGPQPQHF
10,TRBV7-9,TRBJ1-2,-,-,TGTGCCAGCGGGGCGGATCGCTACACCTTC,CASGADRYTF
15,TRBV29-1,TRBJ1-4,TRBD1,-,TGCAGCGTTGGTGGACAGGGAGCAACTAATGAAAAACTGTTTTTT,CSVGGQGATNEKLFF
13,TRBV27,TRBJ1-5,-,-,TGTGCCAGCAGTGGACAGATCAATCAGCCCCAGCATTTT,CASSGQINQPQHF
13,TRBV5-4,TRBJ1-1,-,-,TGTGCCAGCAGCTTGGGGCCGGGGGGCGAAGCTTTCTTT,CASSLGPGGEAFF
13,TRBV29-1,TRBJ1-1,-,-,TGCAGCGTTGTGGACATCCCGAACACTGAAGCTTTCTTT,CSVVDIPNTEAFF
12,TRBV5-1,TRBJ1-2,-,-,TGCGCCAGCAGCTTGGATGGAGGTGGCTACACCTTC,CASSLDGGGYTF
14,TRBV2,TRBJ1-6,-,-,TGTGCCAGCAGTGATAGCAGGGGACAATCACCCCTCCACTTT,CASSDSRGQSPLHF
11,TRBV30,TRBJ1-2,-,-,TGTGCCTGGAGGGGGCACTATGGCTACACCTTC,CAWRGHYGYTF
11,TRBV7-9,TRBJ2-5,-,few,TGTGCCAGCAGCCATCAAGAGACCCAGTACTTC,CASSHQETQYF
16,TRBV15,TRBJ2-5,TRBD2,once,TGTGCCACCAGCAGGGGCCAGCGGGGGCAACAAGAGACCCAGTACTTC,CATSRGQRGQQETQYF
18,TRBV13,TRBJ2-7,TRBD1,-,TGTGCCAGCAGCGGACCTCACCACGGGACAGGAGGAAGCTACGAGCAGTACTTC,CASSGPHHGTGGSYEQYF
15,TRBV19,TRBJ2-7,TRBD1,-,TGTGCCAGTAGCGCGATCCGGGACAGGGTAACCGAGCAGTACTTC,CASSAIRDRVTEQYF
16,TRBV13,TRBJ2-3,TRBD2,-,TGTGCCAGCAGCTTACGAGCGGGGGGGCCGGCAGATACGCAGTATTTT,CASSLRAGGPADTQYF
15,TRBV13,TRBJ1-1,-,few,TGTGCCAGCAGCCAGGCCCGGACAGAGAACACTGAAGCTTTCTTT,CASSQARTENTEAFF
13,TRBV4-1,TRBJ2-1,-,-,TGCGCCAGCAGCTCGGACGGTTACAATGAGCAGTTCTTC,CASSSDGYNEQFF
13,TRBV7-9,TRBJ1-1,TRBD1,few,TGTGCCAGCGGCAGGGGGATCTTAGGAGAAGCTTTCTTT,CASGRGILGEAFF
11,TRBV27,TRBJ2-7,-,-,TGTGCCAGCATGACCGGGTACGAGCAGTACTTC,CASMTGYEQYF
15,TRBV7-2,TRBJ2-3,TRBD2,-,TGTGCCAGCAGCTCCACTAGCGGGGGACCAGATACGCAGTATTTT,CASSSTSGGPDTQYF
16,TRBV29-1,TRBJ2-2,TRBD1,-,TGCAGCGTTCTCCCAAGACAGGGGAGGAACACCGGGGAGCTGTTTTTT,CSVLPRQGRNTGELFF
11,TRBV5-6,TRBJ2-1,-,-,TGTGCCAGCAGCTTGGGAAGTGTGCAGTTCTTC,CASSLGSVQFF
14,TRBV30,TRBJ2-7,-,-,TGTGCCTGGAGTCCGGATATCTTTAAGTACGAGCAGTACTTC,CAWSPDIFKYEQYF
11,TRBV20-1,TRBJ2-1,-,few,TGCAGTGCTAGAGGGGACAATGAGCAGTTCTTC,CSARGDNEQFF
11,TRBV5-1,TRBJ1-2,-,-,TGCGCCAGCAGCTTGGGATATGGCTACACCTTC,CASSLGYGYTF
13,TRBV18,TRBJ2-4,-,-,TGTGCCAGCTCTCGGGCGGGTGAAAACATTCAGTACTTC,CASSRAGENIQYF
14,TRBV4-1,TRBJ1-1,-,few,TGCGCCAGCAGCCAGGGACAAATGAACACTGAAGCTTTCTTT,CASSQGQMNTEAFF
14,TRBV7-2,TRBJ1-5,-,-,TGTGCCAGCAGCTTGGTCCAGCTAAATCAGCCCCAGCATTTT,CASSLVQLNQPQHF
14,TRBV27,TRBJ2-7,-,-,TGTGCCAGCAGTTCCAGAGCTCGGACCTACGAGCAGTACTTC,CASSSRARTYEQYF
14,TRBV27,TRBJ2-7,TRBD1,-,TGTGCCAGCAGGACGGACAGGGAGGCCTACGAGCAGTACTTC,CASRTDREAYEQYF
11,TRBV2,TRBJ2-1,-,-,TGTGCCAGCCATGAGGGTAATGAGCAGTTCTTC,CASHEGNEQFF
16,TRBV4-1,TRBJ2-7,TRBD1,-,TGCGCCAGCAGCCAACCTCCGGGACAGGGGGCCTACGAGCAGTACTTC,CASSQPPGQGAYEQYF
13,TRBV15,TRBJ2-1,TRBD2,-,TGTGCCACCAGCTCGGACGAGCGGGGAGCCAAGTTCTTC,CATSSDERGAKFF
12,TRBV9,TRBJ2-1,TRBD2,-,TGTGCCAGCAGTTTTAGCGGGGATGAGCAGTTCTTC,CASSFSGDEQFF
15,TRBV6-1,TRBJ2-7,TRBD1,-,TGTGCCAGCAGTGGGGACAGGGCGAGCTCCTACGAGCAGTACTTC,CASSGDRASSYEQYF
14,TRBV4-1,TRBJ1-1,-,-,TGCGCCAGCAGGCAGCGCGATGGGGCCACTGAAGCTTTCTTT,CASRQRDGATEAFF
10,TRBV29-1,TRBJ1-2,-,few,TGCAGCGCTGAAGAGGGTGGCTACACCTTC,CSAEEGGYTF
16,TRBV11-2,TRBJ1-1,TRBD1,few,TGTGCCAGCAGCCCTCTTCCCACAGGGGAATGGACTGAAGCTTTCTTT,CASSPLPTGEWTEAFF
15,TRBV7-9,TRBJ2-7,-,-,TGTGCCAGCAGCGCACACACGGGGACCTATATCGAGCAGTACTTC,CASSAHTGTYIEQYF
13,TRBV4-1,TRBJ2-5,-,-,TGCGCCAGCAGTTCCGGACTGGAGGAGACCCAGTACTTC,CASSSGLEETQYF